This T cell receptor (beta chain) was recovered during a study of CXCR3-negative and CXCR3-positive naive CD8 T cells. Study observations and caveats: High diversity, comparable across both naive subsets, contrasted with much lower diversity in memory CD8+ cells. CXCR3-positive naive cells had TRB CDR3s that were more hydrophobic than CXCR3-negative naive cells had.

The CDR3 is 14 amino acids. Germline V gene lookup returns CDR1 SGHDN and CDR2 FVKESK. Libraries of TRB cDNA were made by 5' RACE and carried UMIs. TCRdb reanalyzed the 5' RACE reads and collapses them to one entry per CDR3 protein, without DNA. The table lists about 150,000 distinct CDR3 sequences. Notes on this clonotype: The target antigen is unknown.

Sequenced sample: naive CXCR3+ CD8+ T cells from blood. Subset described: CD45RO-CCR7+CD27+CD95- naive CD8+ T cells expressing CXCR3 (TNR3+). The clonotype originates from a human donor in good health. Some clones in this sample may be carry-over from other donors' samples. The J gene is TRBJ2-5, the V gene TRBV14; TCRdb's D call, TRBD1, is unchecked because there is no DNA. This CDR3 reads CASSQEEGGETQYF.